This T cell receptor beta chain was found in a study of blood T cell repertoires in COVID-19. Study overall: In each case, the material was cDNA or gDNA derived from T cells, B-cell-depleted T cells, or PBMCs.

Clones were sequenced by immunoSEQ multiplex PCR, and TCRdb holds only the in-frame ones, with some missing. Among some 200,000 clones listed, about 91% were seen once. Individuals drawn from under 30 US areas were roughly 18 to 100 years old. The source of this sequence is a young man with acute COVID-19. Sequencing was done on a sample of PBMCs or T cells enriched from blood (not recorded which).

CDR3 nucleotide sequence: TGTGCCAGCAGCAACCCAGGCGTCACTGAAGCTTTCTTT. Translated, it gives CASSNPGVTEAFF. The V and J genes are TRBV7-3 and TRBJ1-1; D remains ambiguous. CDR3 length: 13 residues. Germline V gene data show CDR1 as SGHTA and CDR2 as FQGTGA. Trimming removed 5 bases from V and 4 bases from J, with 11 bases in between.